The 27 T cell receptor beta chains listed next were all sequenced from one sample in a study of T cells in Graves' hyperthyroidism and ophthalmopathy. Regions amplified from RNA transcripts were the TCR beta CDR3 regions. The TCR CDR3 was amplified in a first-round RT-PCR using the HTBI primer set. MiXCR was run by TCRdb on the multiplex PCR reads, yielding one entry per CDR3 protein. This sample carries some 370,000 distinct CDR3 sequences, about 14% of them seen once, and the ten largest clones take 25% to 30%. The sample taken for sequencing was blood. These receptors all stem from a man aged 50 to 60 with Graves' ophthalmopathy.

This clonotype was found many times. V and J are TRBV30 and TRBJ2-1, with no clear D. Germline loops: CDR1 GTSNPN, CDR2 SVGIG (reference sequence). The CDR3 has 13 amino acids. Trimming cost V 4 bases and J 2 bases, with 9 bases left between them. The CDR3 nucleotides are TGTGCCTGGACAGTGCTAGCCTACAATGAGCAGTTCTTC. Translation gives CAWTVLAYNEQFF.

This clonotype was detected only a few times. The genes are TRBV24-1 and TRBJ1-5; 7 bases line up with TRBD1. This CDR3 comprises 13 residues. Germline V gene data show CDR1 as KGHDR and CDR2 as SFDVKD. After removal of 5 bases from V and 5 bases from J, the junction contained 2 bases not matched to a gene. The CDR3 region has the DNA TGTGCCACCAGTGTAGGGACAGATCAGCCCCAGCATTTT. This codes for CATSVGTDQPQHF.

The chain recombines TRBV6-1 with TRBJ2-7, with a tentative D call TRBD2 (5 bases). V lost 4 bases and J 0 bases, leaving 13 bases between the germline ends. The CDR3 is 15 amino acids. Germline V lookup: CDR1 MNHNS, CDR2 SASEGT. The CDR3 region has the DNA TGTGCCAGCAGTGTATCCGGGATCGTCTCCTACGAGCAGTACTTC. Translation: CASSVSGIVSYEQYF.

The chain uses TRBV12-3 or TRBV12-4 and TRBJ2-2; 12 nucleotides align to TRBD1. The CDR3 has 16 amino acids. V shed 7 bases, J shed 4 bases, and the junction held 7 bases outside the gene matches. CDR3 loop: CASTGGTGGGTGELFF. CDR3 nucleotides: TGTGCCAGCACAGGCGGGACAGGGGGCGGCACCGGGGAGCTGTTTTTT.

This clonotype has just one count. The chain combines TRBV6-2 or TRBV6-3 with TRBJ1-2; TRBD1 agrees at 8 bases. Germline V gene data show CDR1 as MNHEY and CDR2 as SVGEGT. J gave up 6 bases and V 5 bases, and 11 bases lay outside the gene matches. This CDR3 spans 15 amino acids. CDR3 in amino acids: CASSMQTGTGNGYTF. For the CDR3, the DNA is TGTGCCAGCAGTATGCAGACCGGGACAGGAAATGGCTACACCTTC.

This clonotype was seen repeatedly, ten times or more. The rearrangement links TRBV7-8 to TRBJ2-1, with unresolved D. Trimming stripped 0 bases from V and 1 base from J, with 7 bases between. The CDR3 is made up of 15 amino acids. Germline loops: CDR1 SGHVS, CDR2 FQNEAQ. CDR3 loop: CASSLAVGSYNEQFF. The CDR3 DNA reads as TGTGCCAGCAGCTTAGCGGTGGGATCCTACAATGAGCAGTTCTTC.

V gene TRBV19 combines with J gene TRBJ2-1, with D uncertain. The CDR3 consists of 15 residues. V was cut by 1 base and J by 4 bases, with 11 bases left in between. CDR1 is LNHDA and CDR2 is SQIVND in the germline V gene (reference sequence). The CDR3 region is CASSIVGSVYNEQFF. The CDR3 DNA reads TGTGCCAGTAGTATAGTCGGCAGCGTATACAATGAGCAGTTCTTC.

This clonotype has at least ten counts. As DNA, the CDR3 is TGTGCCAGCAGTCAGAGGACAGCGTTCTATGGCTACACCTTC. Translated, it gives CASSQRTAFYGYTF. The chain has TRBV12-3 or TRBV12-4 and TRBJ1-2; D is perhaps TRBD1 (6 bases). Trimming cost V 5 bases and J 4 bases, with 14 bases left between them. This CDR3 region has 14 residues.

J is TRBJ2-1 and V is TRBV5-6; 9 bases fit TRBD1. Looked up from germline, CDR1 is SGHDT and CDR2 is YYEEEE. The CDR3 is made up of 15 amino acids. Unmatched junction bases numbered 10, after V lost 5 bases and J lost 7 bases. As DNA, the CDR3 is TGTGCCAGCAGTTTCGACCCGGGACAGGGTAATGAGCAGTTCTTC. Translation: CASSFDPGQGNEQFF.

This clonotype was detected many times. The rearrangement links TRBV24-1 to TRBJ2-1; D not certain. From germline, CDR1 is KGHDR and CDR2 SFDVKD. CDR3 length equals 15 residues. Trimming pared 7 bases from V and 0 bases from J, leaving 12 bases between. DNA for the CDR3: TGTGCCACCAGATCTACTACGGACTCCTACAATGAGCAGTTCTTC. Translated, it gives CATRSTTDSYNEQFF.

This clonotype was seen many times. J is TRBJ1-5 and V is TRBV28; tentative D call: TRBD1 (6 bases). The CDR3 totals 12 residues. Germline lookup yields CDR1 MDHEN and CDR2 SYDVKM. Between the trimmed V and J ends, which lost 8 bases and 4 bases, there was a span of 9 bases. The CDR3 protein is CASGQPNQPQHF. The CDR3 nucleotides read TGTGCCAGCGGACAGCCTAATCAGCCCCAGCATTTT.

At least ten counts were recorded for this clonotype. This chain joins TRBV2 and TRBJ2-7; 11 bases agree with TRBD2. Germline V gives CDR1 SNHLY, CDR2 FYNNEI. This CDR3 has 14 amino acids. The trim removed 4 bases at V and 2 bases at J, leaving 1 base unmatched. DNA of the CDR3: TGTGCCAGCAGTGGACTAGCGGGGACCTACGAGCAGTACTTC. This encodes CASSGLAGTYEQYF. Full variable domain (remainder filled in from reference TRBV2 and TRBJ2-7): EPEVTQTPSHQVTQMGQEVILRCVPISNHLYFYWYRQILGQKVEFLVSFYNNEISEKSEIFDDQFSVERPDGSNFTLKIRSTKLEDSAMYFCASSGLAGTYEQYFGPGTRLTVT.

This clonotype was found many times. CDR3 loop: CASSNLYRGFYEQYF. The CDR3 region has the DNA TGTGCCAGCAGCAATTTATACAGGGGTTTCTACGAGCAGTACTTC. The J gene is TRBJ2-7, the V gene TRBV3-1, with TRBD1 matching 7 bases. V dropped 5 bases and J dropped 3; count of bases not matched to a gene: 10. Germline CDR1 and CDR2: LGHDT and YNNKEL (reference sequence). The CDR3 contains 15 residues.

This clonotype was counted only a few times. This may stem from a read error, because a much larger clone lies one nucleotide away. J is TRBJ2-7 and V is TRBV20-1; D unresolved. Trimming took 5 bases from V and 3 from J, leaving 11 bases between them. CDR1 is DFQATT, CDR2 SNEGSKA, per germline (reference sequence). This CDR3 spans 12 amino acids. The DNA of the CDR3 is TGCAGTGCTGCGATTGGAGTCTACGAGCAGTACTTC. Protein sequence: CSAAIGVYEQYF.

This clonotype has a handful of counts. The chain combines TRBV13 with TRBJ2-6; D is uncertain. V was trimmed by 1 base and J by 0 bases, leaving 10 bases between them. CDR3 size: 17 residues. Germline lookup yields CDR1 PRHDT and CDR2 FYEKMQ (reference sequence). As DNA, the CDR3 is TGTGCCAGCAGCTTAGTTCTGGGGAACTCTGGGGCCAACGTCCTGACTTTC. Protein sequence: CASSLVLGNSGANVLTF.

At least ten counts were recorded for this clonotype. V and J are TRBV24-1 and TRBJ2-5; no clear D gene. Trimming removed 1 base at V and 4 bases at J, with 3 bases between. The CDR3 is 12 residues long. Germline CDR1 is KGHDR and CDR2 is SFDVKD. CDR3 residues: CATSDFRETQYF. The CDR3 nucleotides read TGTGCCACCAGTGATTTCAGAGAGACCCAGTACTTC.

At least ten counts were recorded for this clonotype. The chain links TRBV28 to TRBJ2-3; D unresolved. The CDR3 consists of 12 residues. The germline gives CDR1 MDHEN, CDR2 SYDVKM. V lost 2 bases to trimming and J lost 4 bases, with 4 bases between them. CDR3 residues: CASSLAPDTQYF. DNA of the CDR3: TGTGCCAGCAGTTTAGCGCCAGATACGCAGTATTTT.

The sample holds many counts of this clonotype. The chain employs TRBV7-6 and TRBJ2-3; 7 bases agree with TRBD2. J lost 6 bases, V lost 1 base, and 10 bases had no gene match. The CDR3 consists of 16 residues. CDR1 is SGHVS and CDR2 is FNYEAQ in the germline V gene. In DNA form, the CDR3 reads TGTGCCAGCAGCTTAGTGGGCGGGGGACTTGGGGATACGCAGTATTTT. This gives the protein CASSLVGGGLGDTQYF.

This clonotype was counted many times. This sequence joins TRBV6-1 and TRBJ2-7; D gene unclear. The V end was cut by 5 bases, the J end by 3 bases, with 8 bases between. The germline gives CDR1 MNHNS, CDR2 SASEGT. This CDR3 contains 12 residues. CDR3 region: CASSSGDYEQYF. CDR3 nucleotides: TGTGCCAGCAGTTCTGGGGACTACGAGCAGTACTTC.

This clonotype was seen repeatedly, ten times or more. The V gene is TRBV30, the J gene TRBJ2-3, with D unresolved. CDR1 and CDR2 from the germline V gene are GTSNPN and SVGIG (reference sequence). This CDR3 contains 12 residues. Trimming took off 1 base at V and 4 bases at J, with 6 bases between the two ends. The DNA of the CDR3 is TGTGCCTGGAGTGAAGGATCAGATACGCAGTATTTT. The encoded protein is CAWSEGSDTQYF.

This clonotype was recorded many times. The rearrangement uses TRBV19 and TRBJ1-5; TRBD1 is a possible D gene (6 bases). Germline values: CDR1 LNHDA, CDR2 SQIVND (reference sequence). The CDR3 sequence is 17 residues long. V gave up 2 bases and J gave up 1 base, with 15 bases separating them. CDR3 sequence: CASSIQVGGLSNQPQHF. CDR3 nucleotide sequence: TGTGCCAGTAGTATACAGGTTGGGGGGCTCAGCAATCAGCCCCAGCATTTT.

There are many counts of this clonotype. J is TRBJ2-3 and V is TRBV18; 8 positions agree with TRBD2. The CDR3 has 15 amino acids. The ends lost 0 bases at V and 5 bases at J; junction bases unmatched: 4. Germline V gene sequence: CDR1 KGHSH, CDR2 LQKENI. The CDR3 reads CASSPPGRAGDTQYF. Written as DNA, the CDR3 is TGTGCCAGCTCACCACCCGGGAGGGCCGGAGATACGCAGTATTTT.

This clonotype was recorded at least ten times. The DNA for the CDR3 is TGTGCCAGCAGCGGACTCCAGGCCGGGGAGCTGTTTTTT. Protein product: CASSGLQAGELFF. This chain connects TRBV11-2 to TRBJ2-2; tentative D call: TRBD2 (5 bases). CDR3 length: 13 residues. Germline CDR1 SGHAT, CDR2 FQNNGV. Trimming removed 5 bases at V and 6 bases at J, with 10 bases between.

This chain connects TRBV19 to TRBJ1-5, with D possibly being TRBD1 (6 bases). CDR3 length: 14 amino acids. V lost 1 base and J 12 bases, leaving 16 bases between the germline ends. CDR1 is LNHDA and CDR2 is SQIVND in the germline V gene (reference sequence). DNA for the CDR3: TGTGCCAGTAGTATAGGCCAGGGGTTCGTAAACCAGCATTTT. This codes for CASSIGQGFVNQHF.

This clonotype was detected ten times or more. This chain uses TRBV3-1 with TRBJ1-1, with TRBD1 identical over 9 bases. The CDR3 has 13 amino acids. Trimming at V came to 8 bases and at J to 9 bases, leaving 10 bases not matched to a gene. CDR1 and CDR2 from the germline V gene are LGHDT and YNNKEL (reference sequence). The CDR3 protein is CASFTPGQGKAFF. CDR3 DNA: TGTGCCAGCTTTACCCCGGGACAGGGAAAAGCTTTCTTT.

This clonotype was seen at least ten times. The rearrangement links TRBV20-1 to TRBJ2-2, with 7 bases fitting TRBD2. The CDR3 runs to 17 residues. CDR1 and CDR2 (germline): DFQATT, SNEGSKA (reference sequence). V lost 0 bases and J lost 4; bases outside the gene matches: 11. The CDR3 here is CSARDLASGVGTGELFF. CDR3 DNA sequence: TGCAGTGCTAGAGATTTGGCTAGCGGAGTGGGCACCGGGGAGCTGTTTTTT.

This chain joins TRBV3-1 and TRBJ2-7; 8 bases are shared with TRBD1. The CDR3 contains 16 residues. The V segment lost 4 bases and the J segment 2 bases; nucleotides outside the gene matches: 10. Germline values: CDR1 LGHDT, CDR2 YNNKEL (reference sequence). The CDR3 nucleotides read TGTGCCAGCAGCCTCCTATCCGGGACAGGCCCCTACGAGCAGTACTTC. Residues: CASSLLSGTGPYEQYF.